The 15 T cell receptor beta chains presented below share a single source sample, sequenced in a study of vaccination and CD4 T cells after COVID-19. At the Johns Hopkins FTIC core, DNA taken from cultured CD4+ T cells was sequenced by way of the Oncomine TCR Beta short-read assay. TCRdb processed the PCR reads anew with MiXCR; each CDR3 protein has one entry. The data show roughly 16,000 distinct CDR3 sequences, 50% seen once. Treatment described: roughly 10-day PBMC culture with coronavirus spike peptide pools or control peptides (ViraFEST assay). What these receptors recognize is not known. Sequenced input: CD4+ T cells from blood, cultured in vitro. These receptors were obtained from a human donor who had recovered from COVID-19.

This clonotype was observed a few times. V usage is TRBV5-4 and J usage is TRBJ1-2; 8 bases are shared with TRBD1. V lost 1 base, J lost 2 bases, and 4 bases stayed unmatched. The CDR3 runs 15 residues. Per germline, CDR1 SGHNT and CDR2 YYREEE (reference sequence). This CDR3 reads CASSLQGAVNYGYTF. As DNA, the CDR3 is TGTGCCAGCAGCTTGCAGGGGGCGGTGAACTATGGCTACACCTTC.

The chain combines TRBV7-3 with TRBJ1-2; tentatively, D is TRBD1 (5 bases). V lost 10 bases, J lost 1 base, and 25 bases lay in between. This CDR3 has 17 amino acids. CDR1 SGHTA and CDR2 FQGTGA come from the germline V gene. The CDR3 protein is CANPKGVEAILNYGYTF. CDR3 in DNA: TGTGCCAACCCGAAAGGGGTGGAGGCTATCCTTAACTATGGCTACACCTTC.

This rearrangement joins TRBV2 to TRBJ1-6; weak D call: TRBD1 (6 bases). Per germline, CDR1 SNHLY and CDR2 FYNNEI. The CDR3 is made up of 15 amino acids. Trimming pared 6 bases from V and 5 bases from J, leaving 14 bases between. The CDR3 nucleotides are TGTGCCAGCAGCCTCCGAGACAGGAATAATTCACCCCTCCACTTT. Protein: CASSLRDRNNSPLHF.

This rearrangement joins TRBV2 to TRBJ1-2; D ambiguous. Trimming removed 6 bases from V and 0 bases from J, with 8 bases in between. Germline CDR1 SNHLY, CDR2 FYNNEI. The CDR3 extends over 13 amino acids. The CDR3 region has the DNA TGTGCCAGCAGCTATACAGCTAACTATGGCTACACCTTC. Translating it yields CASSYTANYGYTF.

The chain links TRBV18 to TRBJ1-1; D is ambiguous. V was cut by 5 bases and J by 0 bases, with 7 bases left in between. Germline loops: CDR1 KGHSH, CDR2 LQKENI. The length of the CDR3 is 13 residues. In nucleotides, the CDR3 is TGTGCCAGCTCAACGACCATGAACACTGAAGCTTTCTTT. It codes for CASSTTMNTEAFF. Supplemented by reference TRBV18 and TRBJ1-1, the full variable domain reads NAGVMQNPRHLVRRRGQEARLRCSPMKGHSHVYWYRQLPEEGLKFMVYLQKENIIDESGMPKERFSAEFPKEGPSILRIQQVVRGDSAAYFCASSTTMNTEAFFGQGTRLTVV.

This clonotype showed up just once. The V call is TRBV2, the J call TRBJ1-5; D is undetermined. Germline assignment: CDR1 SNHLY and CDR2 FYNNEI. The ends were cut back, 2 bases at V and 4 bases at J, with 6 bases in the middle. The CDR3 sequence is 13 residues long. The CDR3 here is CASSEQFNQPQHF. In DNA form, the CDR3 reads TGTGCCAGCAGTGAACAGTTTAATCAGCCCCAGCATTTT.

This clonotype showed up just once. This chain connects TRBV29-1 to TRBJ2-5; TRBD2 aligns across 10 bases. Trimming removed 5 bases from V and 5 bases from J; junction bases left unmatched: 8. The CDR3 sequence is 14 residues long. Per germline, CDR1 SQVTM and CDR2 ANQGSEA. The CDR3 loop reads CSVPRAGGVETQYF. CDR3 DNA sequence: TGCAGCGTTCCACGAGCGGGGGGGGTTGAGACCCAGTACTTC.

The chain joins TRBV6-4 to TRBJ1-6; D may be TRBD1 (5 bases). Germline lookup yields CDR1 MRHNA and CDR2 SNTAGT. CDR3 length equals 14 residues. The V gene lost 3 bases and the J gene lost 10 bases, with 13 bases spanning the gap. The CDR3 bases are TGTGCCAGCAGTGAATGGGGGTCAGGATCACCCCTCCACTTT. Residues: CASSEWGSGSPLHF.

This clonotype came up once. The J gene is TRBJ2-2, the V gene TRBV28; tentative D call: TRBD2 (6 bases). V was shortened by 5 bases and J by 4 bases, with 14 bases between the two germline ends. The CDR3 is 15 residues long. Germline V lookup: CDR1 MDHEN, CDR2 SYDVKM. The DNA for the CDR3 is TGTGCCAGCAGTCGTACAACGGGGGTCACCGGGGAGCTGTTTTTT. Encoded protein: CASSRTTGVTGELFF.

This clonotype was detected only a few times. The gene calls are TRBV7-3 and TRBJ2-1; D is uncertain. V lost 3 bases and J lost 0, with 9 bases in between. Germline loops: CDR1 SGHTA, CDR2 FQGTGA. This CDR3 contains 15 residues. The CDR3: CASSFQAVSYNEQFF. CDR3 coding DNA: TGTGCCAGCAGCTTCCAAGCCGTCTCCTACAATGAGCAGTTCTTC.

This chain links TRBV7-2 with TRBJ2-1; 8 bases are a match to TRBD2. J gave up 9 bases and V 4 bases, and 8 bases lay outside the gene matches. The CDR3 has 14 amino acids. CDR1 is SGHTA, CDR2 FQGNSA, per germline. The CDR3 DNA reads TGTGCCAGCAGCTCGAGCGGGGGCCAGGGTGAGCAGTTCTTC. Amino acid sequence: CASSSSGGQGEQFF.

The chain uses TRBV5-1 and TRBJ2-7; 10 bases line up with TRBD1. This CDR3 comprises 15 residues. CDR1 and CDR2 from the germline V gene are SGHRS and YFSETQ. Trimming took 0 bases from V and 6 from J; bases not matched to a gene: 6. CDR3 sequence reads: CASSLAGTGVSEQYF. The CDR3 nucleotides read TGCGCCAGCAGCTTGGCGGGGACAGGGGTATCCGAGCAGTACTTC.

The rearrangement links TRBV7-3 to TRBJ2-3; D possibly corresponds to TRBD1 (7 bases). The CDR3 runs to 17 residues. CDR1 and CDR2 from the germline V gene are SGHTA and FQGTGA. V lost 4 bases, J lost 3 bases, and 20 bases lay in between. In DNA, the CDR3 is TGTGCCAGCAGCTCGGGGGACAGTTACATGAGGACAGATACGCAGTATTTT. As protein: CASSSGDSYMRTDTQYF.

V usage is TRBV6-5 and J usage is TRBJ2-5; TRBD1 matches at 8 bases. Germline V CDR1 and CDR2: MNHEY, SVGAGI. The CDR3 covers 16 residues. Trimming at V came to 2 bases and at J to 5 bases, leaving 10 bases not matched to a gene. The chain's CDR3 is CASSYPVGQGGETQYF. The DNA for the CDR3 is TGTGCCAGCAGTTACCCCGTCGGACAGGGCGGGGAGACCCAGTACTTC.

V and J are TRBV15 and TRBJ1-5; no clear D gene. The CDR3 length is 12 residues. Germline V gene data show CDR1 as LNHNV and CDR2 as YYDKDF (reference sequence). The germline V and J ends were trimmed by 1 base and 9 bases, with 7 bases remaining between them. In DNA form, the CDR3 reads TGTGCCACCAGCAGAGTGGAGGGGCCCCAGCATTTT. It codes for CATSRVEGPQHF.